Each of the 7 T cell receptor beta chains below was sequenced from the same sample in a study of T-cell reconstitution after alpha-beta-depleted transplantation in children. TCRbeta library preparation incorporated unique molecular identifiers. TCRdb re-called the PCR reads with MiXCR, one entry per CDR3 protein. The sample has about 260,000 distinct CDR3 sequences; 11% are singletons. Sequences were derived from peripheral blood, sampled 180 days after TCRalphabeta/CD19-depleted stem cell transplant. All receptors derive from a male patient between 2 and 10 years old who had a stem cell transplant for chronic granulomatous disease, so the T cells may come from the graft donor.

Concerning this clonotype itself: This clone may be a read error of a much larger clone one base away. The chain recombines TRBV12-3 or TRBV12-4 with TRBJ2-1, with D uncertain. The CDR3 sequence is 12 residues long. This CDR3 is CASSLIINERFF. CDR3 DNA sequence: TGTGCCAGCAGTTTGATTATCAATGAGCGGTTCTTC.

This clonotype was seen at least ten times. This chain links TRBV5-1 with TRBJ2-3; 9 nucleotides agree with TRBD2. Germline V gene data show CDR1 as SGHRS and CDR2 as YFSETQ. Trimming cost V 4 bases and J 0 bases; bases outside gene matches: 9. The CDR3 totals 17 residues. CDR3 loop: CASSGVIAGGSTDTQYF. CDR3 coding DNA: TGCGCCAGCAGCGGTGTGATCGCGGGAGGGAGCACAGATACGCAGTATTTT.

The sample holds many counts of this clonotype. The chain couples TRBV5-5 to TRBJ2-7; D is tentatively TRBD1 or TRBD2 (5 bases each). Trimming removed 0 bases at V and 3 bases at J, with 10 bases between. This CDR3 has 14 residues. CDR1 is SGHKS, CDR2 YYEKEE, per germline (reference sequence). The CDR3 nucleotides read TGTGCCAGCAGCTTGGGAGGGGCTAACTACGAGCAGTACTTC. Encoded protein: CASSLGGANYEQYF. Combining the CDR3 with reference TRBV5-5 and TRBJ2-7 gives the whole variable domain DAGVTQSPTHLIKTRGQQVTLRCSPISGHKSVSWYQQVLGQGPQFIFQYYEKEERGRGNFPDRFSARQFPNYSSELNVNALLLGDSALYLCASSLGGANYEQYFGPGTRLTVT.

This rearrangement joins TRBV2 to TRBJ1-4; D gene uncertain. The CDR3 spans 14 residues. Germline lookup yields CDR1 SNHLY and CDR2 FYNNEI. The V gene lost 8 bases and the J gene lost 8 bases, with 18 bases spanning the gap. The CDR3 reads CASSRGPKVEKLFF. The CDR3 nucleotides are TGTGCCAGCTCCCGCGGGCCTAAGGTGGAAAAACTGTTTTTT.

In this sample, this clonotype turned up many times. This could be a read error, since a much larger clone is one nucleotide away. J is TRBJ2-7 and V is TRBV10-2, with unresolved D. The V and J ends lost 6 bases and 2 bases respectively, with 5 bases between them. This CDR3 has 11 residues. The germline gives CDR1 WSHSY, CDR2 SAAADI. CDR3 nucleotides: TGCGCCAGCAGGTCCCCCTACGAGCAGTACTTC. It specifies CASRSPYEQYF.

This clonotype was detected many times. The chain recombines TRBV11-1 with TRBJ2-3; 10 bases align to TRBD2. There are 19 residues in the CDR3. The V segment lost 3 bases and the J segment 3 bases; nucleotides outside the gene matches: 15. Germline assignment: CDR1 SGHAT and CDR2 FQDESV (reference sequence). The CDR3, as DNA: TGTGCCAGCAGCTTCAGAGGGCTAGCGGGAGATCGGGCAACAGATACGCAGTATTTT. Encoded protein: CASSFRGLAGDRATDTQYF.

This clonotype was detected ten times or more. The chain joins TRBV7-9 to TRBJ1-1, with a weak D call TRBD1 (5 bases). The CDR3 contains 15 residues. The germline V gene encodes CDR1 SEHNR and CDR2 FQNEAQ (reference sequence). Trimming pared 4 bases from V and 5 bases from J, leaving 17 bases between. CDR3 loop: CASSWGDFPGTEAFF. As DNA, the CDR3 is TGTGCCAGCAGCTGGGGCGATTTTCCGGGGACTGAAGCTTTCTTT.